Following are 32 T cell receptor beta chains from one sample sequenced in a study of OX40 agonist ivuxolimab in advanced cancers. The repertoire was sequenced with immunoSEQ multiplex PCR; TCRdb's copy has only in-frame clones and lacks some. Of 73,000 or so clones in the sample, 86% were seen once. Sequences were derived from CD4+ or CD8+ T cells sorted from blood, sampled in a trial of the OX40 agonist ivuxolimab. The receptors shown here come from an adult with an advanced solid tumor such as melanoma, head and neck, liver or kidney cancer.

V and J are TRBV30 and TRBJ1-4; the D gene is possibly TRBD1 (5 bases). V gave up 2 bases and J gave up 3 bases, with 10 bases separating them. The CDR3 has 14 amino acids. CDR1 and CDR2 from the germline V gene are GTSNPN and SVGIG (reference sequence). The CDR3 DNA reads as TGTGCCTGGAGTACCTGGGGGTCTAATGAAAAACTGTTTTTT. It is translated as CAWSTWGSNEKLFF. The full variable domain, completed using reference TRBV30 and TRBJ1-4, is SQTIHQWPATLVQPVGSPLSLECTVEGTSNPNLYWYRQAAGRGLQLLFYSVGIGQISSEVPQNLSASRPQDRQFILSSKKLLLSDSGFYLCAWSTWGSNEKLFFGSGTQLSVL.

The chain is built from TRBV4-3 and TRBJ2-1; 9 positions agree with TRBD2. The CDR3 has 17 amino acids. Germline CDR1 and CDR2: LGHNA and YSLEER. The ends lost 3 bases at V and 7 bases at J; junction bases unmatched: 13. In DNA, the CDR3 is TGCGCCAGCAGCCATCCTTCTGCGGGGGGGCGTAGGAATGAGCAGTTCTTC. Translated: CASSHPSAGGRRNEQFF.

The rearrangement joins TRBV4-3 to TRBJ2-1; 14 bases match TRBD2. There are 17 residues in the CDR3. Germline V gene lookup returns CDR1 LGHNA and CDR2 YSLEER. V trimming: 4 bases; J trimming: 1 base; junction bases outside the gene matches: 3. The CDR3 nucleotides read TGCGCCAGCAGCCGAGGGACTAGCGGGGGTTCCTACAATGAGCAGTTCTTC. Its protein is CASSRGTSGGSYNEQFF.

This clone was seen a handful of times. This rearrangement joins TRBV2 to TRBJ1-2; D is unclear. CDR3 length equals 12 residues. Germline V gene sequence: CDR1 SNHLY, CDR2 FYNNEI. Trimming took 5 bases from V and 3 from J, leaving 7 bases between them. The CDR3 region is CASSQPHYGYTF. The CDR3 coding sequence is TGTGCCAGCAGTCAGCCTCACTATGGCTACACCTTC.

J is TRBJ2-7 and V is TRBV9; TRBD2 matches at 7 bases. The CDR3 is 15 amino acids. Germline CDR1 SGDLS, CDR2 YYNGEE. V shed 4 bases and J 0 bases; nucleotides not matched to a gene: 7. The CDR3 sequence: CASSPQREPSYEQYF. DNA of the CDR3: TGTGCCAGCAGCCCACAGCGGGAACCCTCCTACGAGCAGTACTTC.

The chain is built from TRBV5-6 and TRBJ1-5, with 7 positions matching TRBD1. V was pared by 4 bases and J by 2 bases, with 9 bases of the junction left unmatched. The CDR3 loop spans 16 amino acids. The germline V gene encodes CDR1 SGHDT and CDR2 YYEEEE. The CDR3 region has the DNA TGTGCCAGCAGCCCCCAGGGGGGCGGTGGCAATCAGCCCCAGCATTTT. Protein product: CASSPQGGGGNQPQHF. The variable domain in full, with the rest retrieved from reference TRBV5-6 and TRBJ1-5, is DAGVTQSPTHLIKTRGQQVTLRCSPKSGHDTVSWYQQALGQGPQFIFQYYEEEERQRGNFPDRFSGHQFPNYSSELNVNALLLGDSALYLCASSPQGGGGNQPQHFGDGTRLSIL.

The chain combines TRBV18 with TRBJ2-5; 9 bases map to TRBD1. With 4 bases clipped from V and 1 base from J, the junction kept 4 bases outside the gene matches. The CDR3 is made up of 15 amino acids. Germline CDR1 KGHSH, CDR2 LQKENI. The CDR3 spells CASSQGTGSQETQYF. DNA for the CDR3: TGTGCCAGCTCACAAGGGACAGGGAGCCAAGAGACCCAGTACTTC.

This sequence joins TRBV7-6 and TRBJ2-7, with TRBD1 matching over 9 bases. V dropped 4 bases and J dropped 2; count of bases not matched to a gene: 3. CDR3 length: 14 residues. Germline V gives CDR1 SGHVS, CDR2 FNYEAQ. This CDR3 is CASSSRQGAYEQYF. The CDR3 DNA reads TGTGCCAGCAGCTCCCGACAGGGGGCCTACGAGCAGTACTTC.

J is TRBJ2-1 and V is TRBV20-1, with D unresolved. Germline values: CDR1 DFQATT, CDR2 SNEGSKA (reference sequence). Trimming removed 6 bases at V and 10 bases at J, with 10 bases between. The CDR3 is 10 residues long. Written as DNA, the CDR3 is TGCAGTGCCCAGACAAGGGAGCAGTTCTTC. This codes for CSAQTREQFF.

V usage is TRBV10-3 and J usage is TRBJ2-5; D remains ambiguous. The DNA end is more similar to TRBJ2-7, so the J call may be wrong. Germline loops: CDR1 ENHRY, CDR2 SYGVKD. This CDR3 contains 14 residues. The DNA of the CDR3 is TGTGCCATCAGTGATTCAGGTCTATCCTACGAGCAGTACTTC. Its protein product is CAISDSGLSYEQYF.

V gene TRBV7-2 combines with J gene TRBJ2-5; no definite D call. Trimming pared 4 bases from V and 4 bases from J, leaving 7 bases between. The CDR3 extends over 12 amino acids. Per germline, CDR1 SGHTA and CDR2 FQGNSA. In nucleotides, the CDR3 is TGTGCCAGCAGCTCACCCGGAGAGACCCAGTACTTC. Residues: CASSSPGETQYF.

The chain couples TRBV28 to TRBJ2-7; 11 positions agree with TRBD1. CDR1 MDHEN and CDR2 SYDVKM come from the germline V gene. V lost 5 bases to trimming and J lost 3 bases; unmatched junction nucleotides: 6. The CDR3 has 15 amino acids. The CDR3 protein is CASSLPGTGGYEQYF. In nucleotides, the CDR3 is TGTGCCAGCAGTCTCCCCGGGACAGGGGGCTACGAGCAGTACTTC.

The chain recombines TRBV20-1 with TRBJ1-2; no definite D call. V lost 5 bases and J 2 bases, leaving 6 bases between the germline ends. Germline V gene lookup returns CDR1 DFQATT and CDR2 SNEGSKA (reference sequence). The CDR3 is made up of 11 amino acids. The CDR3 is CSASPNYGYTF. The CDR3 DNA sequence: TGCAGTGCTTCGCCCAACTATGGCTACACCTTC.

The V and J genes are TRBV11-3 and TRBJ2-7; D is ambiguous. Between the trimmed V and J ends, which lost 3 bases and 6 bases, there was a span of 12 bases. The germline V gene encodes CDR1 SGHNT and CDR2 YENEEA. The CDR3 is 13 residues long. Written as DNA, the CDR3 is TGTGCCAGCAGCTTGGACCGGAGAGGCGAGCAGTACTTC. Translation: CASSLDRRGEQYF.

This chain uses TRBV5-1 with TRBJ2-7; 10 bases are shared with TRBD2. This CDR3 region has 15 residues. With V trimmed by 1 base and J by 3 bases, 4 bases remained unmatched. The germline V gene encodes CDR1 SGHRS and CDR2 YFSETQ. The CDR3 sequence: CASSLRLAGGYEQYF. As DNA, the CDR3 is TGCGCCAGCAGCTTGAGACTAGCGGGTGGCTACGAGCAGTACTTC.

Details on this clone: The junction differs from germline at one of its ends, possibly a read error. The chain has TRBV20-1 and TRBJ2-1; possibly TRBD1 or TRBD2 for D (5 bases each). This CDR3 region has 11 residues. CDR1 is DFQATT and CDR2 is SNEGSKA in the germline V gene (reference sequence). The CDR3 is CSARGELGQFF. The CDR3 DNA is TGCAGTGCGAGAGGGGAGTTGGGGCAGTTCTTC.

The rearrangement links TRBV2 to TRBJ2-7, with D tentatively TRBD1 or TRBD2 (5 bases each). The CDR3 covers 12 residues. The ends were cut back, 4 bases at V and 4 bases at J, with 8 bases in the middle. CDR1 is SNHLY and CDR2 is FYNNEI in the germline V gene. The chain's CDR3 is CASSGGPYEQYF. Here the CDR3 DNA reads TGTGCCAGCAGTGGGGGACCATACGAGCAGTACTTC.

The rearrangement joins TRBV30 to TRBJ1-3, with D unresolved. The CDR3 contains 11 residues. Germline values: CDR1 GTSNPN, CDR2 SVGIG (reference sequence). Trimming removed 2 bases from V and 4 bases from J, with 3 bases in between. The CDR3 region has the DNA TGTGCCTGGAGTACAGGAAACACCATATATTTT. This translates into CAWSTGNTIYF.

The V call is TRBV19, the J call TRBJ1-5; D is possibly TRBD1 (6 bases). V was clipped by 8 bases and J by 4 bases, with 21 bases between them. Germline V gene sequence: CDR1 LNHDA, CDR2 SQIVND (reference sequence). This CDR3 is 16 amino acids long. Here the CDR3 DNA reads TGTGCCAGTCTTGACAGGAGGTGGGGTGAGAATCAGCCCCAGCATTTT. It is translated as CASLDRRWGENQPQHF.

The table lists this clone with a count of one. This rearrangement joins TRBV28 to TRBJ1-2; 8 bases agree with TRBD1. After removal of 5 bases from V and 4 bases from J, the junction contained 9 bases not matched to a gene. CDR3 size: 15 residues. Germline CDR1 reads MDHEN; CDR2 reads SYDVKM. CDR3 protein: CASSKPGQAPYGYTF. The CDR3 coding sequence is TGTGCCAGCAGTAAACCGGGACAGGCCCCCTATGGCTACACCTTC.

This clone was observed once. The V gene is TRBV19, the J gene TRBJ1-6; 9 positions agree with TRBD1. Per germline, CDR1 LNHDA and CDR2 SQIVND (reference sequence). This CDR3 is 14 amino acids long. Trimming removed 8 bases from V and 9 bases from J; junction bases left unmatched: 8. The CDR3 bases are TGTGCCAGTTCCACAGGGGGCGGCAGTTCACCCCTCCACTTT. Translated, it gives CASSTGGGSSPLHF.

The chain joins TRBV9 to TRBJ2-5; unclear D gene. The CDR3 has 15 residues. Per germline, CDR1 SGDLS and CDR2 YYNGEE. Deletions cut 4 bases from V and 1 base from J, with 14 bases between. In DNA form, the CDR3 reads TGTGCCAGCAGCCCCCTGGGTTCGTTCCAAGAGACCCAGTACTTC. This encodes CASSPLGSFQETQYF.

The chain carries TRBV7-2 and TRBJ2-2; TRBD2 is a possible D gene (5 bases). Germline CDR1 reads SGHTA; CDR2 reads FQGNSA. V was trimmed by 6 bases and J by 0 bases, leaving 11 bases between them. This CDR3 is 15 amino acids long. This chain's CDR3 is CASRLGLSNTGELFF. As DNA, the CDR3 is TGTGCCAGCAGACTAGGATTGTCGAACACCGGGGAGCTGTTTTTT.

V usage is TRBV28 and J usage is TRBJ1-1, with D possibly TRBD1 on 6 matching bases. From germline, CDR1 is MDHEN and CDR2 SYDVKM. V lost 5 bases to trimming and J lost 11 bases, with 15 bases between them. This CDR3 has 12 amino acids. CDR3 in amino acids: CASSVPQGRAFF. DNA of the CDR3: TGTGCCAGCAGTGTCCCCCAGGGGCGTGCTTTCTTT.

This clone showed up just once. V and J are TRBV9 and TRBJ2-2; D is unclear. V was trimmed by 1 base and J by 3 bases, leaving 4 bases between them. The CDR3 has 13 amino acids. Looked up from germline, CDR1 is SGDLS and CDR2 is YYNGEE. CDR3: CASSVRHTGELFF. CDR3 nucleotides: TGTGCCAGCAGCGTACGCCACACCGGGGAGCTGTTTTTT.

The chain uses TRBV30 and TRBJ2-4, with 8 bases lining up with TRBD1. This CDR3 contains 13 residues. The germline CDR1 and CDR2 sequences are GTSNPN and SVGIG (reference sequence). Unmatched junction bases numbered 8, after V lost 4 bases and J lost 9 bases. The CDR3 loop is CAWTVTGGGIQYF. In DNA, the CDR3 is TGTGCCTGGACGGTAACAGGGGGTGGCATTCAGTACTTC.

The CDR3 DNA sequence: TGTGCCAGCAGCCCAGGGACAGGGAGGGGCTACGAGCAGTACTTC. Translating gives CASSPGTGRGYEQYF. The chain carries TRBV7-9 and TRBJ2-7; 9 bases are a match to TRBD1. The CDR3 consists of 15 residues. Germline loops: CDR1 SEHNR, CDR2 FQNEAQ (reference sequence). Trimming removed 5 bases from V and 3 bases from J; junction bases left unmatched: 8.

V and J are TRBV13 and TRBJ2-5; 7 positions match TRBD2. The trim removed 4 bases at V and 5 bases at J, leaving 10 bases unmatched. CDR1 is PRHDT, CDR2 FYEKMQ, per germline (reference sequence). The CDR3 is made up of 15 amino acids. In DNA, the CDR3 is TGTGCCAGCAGCTCCTCCTTTTGGGGAGGGGAGACCCAGTACTTC. Translating gives CASSSSFWGGETQYF.

V and J are TRBV6-6 and TRBJ2-1, with D unresolved. This CDR3 has 11 amino acids. Germline lookup yields CDR1 MNHNY and CDR2 SVGAGI (reference sequence). Trimming stripped 11 bases from V and 10 bases from J, with 15 bases between. The CDR3 DNA sequence: TGTGCCGTCAGCCCCCTGAGGGAGCAGTTCTTC. Its translation is CAVSPLREQFF.

This rearrangement joins TRBV9 to TRBJ2-3; 11 positions agree with TRBD2. The CDR3 sequence is 16 residues long. Germline V lookup: CDR1 SGDLS, CDR2 YYNGEE. With V trimmed by 2 bases and J by 2 bases, 4 bases remained unmatched. Here the CDR3 DNA reads TGTGCCAGCAGCGTCACTAGCGGGGGTTTCACAGATACGCAGTATTTT. It translates to CASSVTSGGFTDTQYF.

This CDR3 reads CASRVVRTIQSPLHF. The CDR3 DNA sequence: TGTGCCAGCAGGGTGGTCAGGACGATACAGTCACCCCTCCACTTT. V gene TRBV7-2 combines with J gene TRBJ1-6; D call uncertain. The CDR3 length is 15 residues. V lost 6 bases and J lost 10, with 19 bases in between. CDR1 is SGHTA and CDR2 is FQGNSA in the germline V gene.

This rearrangement joins TRBV7-2 to TRBJ2-3; D is ambiguous. This CDR3 is 13 amino acids long. Germline CDR1 reads SGHTA; CDR2 reads FQGNSA. The V and J ends lost 1 base and 6 bases respectively, with 8 bases between them. This chain's CDR3 is CASSLGPRDTQYF. In DNA, the CDR3 is TGTGCCAGCAGCTTAGGCCCCCGGGATACGCAGTATTTT.